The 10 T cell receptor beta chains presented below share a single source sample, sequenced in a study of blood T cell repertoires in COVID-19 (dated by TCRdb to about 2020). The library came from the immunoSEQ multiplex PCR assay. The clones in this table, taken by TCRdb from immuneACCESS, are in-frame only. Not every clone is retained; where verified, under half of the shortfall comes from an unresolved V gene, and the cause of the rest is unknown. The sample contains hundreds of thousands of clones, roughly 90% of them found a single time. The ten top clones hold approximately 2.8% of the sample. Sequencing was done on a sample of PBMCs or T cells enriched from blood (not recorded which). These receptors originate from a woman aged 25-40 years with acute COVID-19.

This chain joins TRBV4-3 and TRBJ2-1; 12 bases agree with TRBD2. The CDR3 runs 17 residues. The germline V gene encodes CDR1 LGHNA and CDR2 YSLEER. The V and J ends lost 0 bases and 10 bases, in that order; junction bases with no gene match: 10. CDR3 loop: CASSQDGTSGGPREQFF. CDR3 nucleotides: TGCGCCAGCAGCCAAGATGGAACTAGCGGGGGGCCACGGGAGCAGTTCTTC.

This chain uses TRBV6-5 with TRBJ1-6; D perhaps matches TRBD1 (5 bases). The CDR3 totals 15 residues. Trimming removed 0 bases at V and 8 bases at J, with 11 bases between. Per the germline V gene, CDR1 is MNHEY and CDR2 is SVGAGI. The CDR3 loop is CASSYSGGLDSPLHF. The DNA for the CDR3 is TGTGCCAGCAGTTACTCCGGGGGTCTCGATTCACCCCTCCACTTT.

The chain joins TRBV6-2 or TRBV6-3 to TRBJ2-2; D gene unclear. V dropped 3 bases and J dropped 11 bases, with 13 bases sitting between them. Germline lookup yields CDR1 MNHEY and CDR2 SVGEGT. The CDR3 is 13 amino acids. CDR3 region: CASSYLPLRELFF. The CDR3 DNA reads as TGTGCCAGCAGTTATCTTCCGTTGAGAGAGCTGTTTTTT.

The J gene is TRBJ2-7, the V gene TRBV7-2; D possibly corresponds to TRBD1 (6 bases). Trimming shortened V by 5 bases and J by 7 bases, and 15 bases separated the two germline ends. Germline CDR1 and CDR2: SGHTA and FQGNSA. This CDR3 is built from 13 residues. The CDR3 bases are TGTGCCAGCAGCACTCCAGACAGGTATGAGCAGTACTTC. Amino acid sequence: CASSTPDRYEQYF.

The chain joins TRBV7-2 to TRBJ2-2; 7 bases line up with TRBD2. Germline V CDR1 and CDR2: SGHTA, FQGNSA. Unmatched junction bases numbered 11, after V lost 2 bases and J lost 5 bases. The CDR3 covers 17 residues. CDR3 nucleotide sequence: TGTGCCAGCAGCTTATGGTTTCAGCGGGGAGGAACCGGGGAGCTGTTTTTT. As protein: CASSLWFQRGGTGELFF. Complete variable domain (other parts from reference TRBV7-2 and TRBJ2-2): GAGVSQSPSNKVTEKGKDVELRCDPISGHTALYWYRQSLGQGLEFLIYFQGNSAPDKSGLPSDRFSAERTGGSVSTLTIQRTQQEDSAVYLCASSLWFQRGGTGELFFGEGSRLTVL.

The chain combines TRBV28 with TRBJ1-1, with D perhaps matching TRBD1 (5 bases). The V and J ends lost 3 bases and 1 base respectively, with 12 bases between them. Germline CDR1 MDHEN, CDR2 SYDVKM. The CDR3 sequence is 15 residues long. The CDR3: CASSFRGTENTEAFF. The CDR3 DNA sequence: TGTGCCAGCAGTTTTCGGGGGACCGAGAACACTGAAGCTTTCTTT.

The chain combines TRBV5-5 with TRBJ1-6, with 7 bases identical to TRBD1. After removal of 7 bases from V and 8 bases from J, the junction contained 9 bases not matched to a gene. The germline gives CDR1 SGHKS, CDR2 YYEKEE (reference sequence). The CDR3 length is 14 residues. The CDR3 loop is CASSLGRGDSPLHF. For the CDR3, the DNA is TGTGCCAGCTCCCTTGGCAGGGGGGATTCACCCCTCCACTTT.

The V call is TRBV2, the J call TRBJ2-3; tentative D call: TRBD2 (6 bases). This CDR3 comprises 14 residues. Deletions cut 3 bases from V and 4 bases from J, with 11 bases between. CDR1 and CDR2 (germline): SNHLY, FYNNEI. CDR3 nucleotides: TGTGCCAGCAGTGAGTCTAGCGTGGCAGATACGCAGTATTTT. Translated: CASSESSVADTQYF.

CDR3 nucleotide sequence: TGTGCCAGCAGGCCGACAGGGGGCATACCCTACGAGCAGTACTTC. It specifies CASRPTGGIPYEQYF. This chain joins TRBV27 and TRBJ2-7; the match to TRBD1 covers 10 bases. After removal of 6 bases from V and 2 bases from J, the junction contained 7 bases not matched to a gene. Germline V gene sequence: CDR1 MNHEY, CDR2 SMNVEV (reference sequence). This CDR3 has 15 amino acids.

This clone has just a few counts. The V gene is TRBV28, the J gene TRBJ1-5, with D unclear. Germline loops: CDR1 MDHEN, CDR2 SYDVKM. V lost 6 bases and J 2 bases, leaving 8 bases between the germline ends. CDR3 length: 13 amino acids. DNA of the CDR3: TGTGCCAGCAGGCGGGAAGGCAATCAGCCCCAGCATTTT. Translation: CASRREGNQPQHF.